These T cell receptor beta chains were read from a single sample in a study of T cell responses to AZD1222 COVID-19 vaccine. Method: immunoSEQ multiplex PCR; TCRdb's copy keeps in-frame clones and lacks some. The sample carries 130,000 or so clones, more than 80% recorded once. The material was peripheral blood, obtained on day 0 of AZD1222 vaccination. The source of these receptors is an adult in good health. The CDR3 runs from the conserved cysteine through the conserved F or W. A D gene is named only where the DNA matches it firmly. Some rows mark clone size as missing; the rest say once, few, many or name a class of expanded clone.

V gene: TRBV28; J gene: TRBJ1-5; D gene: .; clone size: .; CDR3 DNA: TGTGCCAGCCGTAATAACTTGGGGCGCAATCAGCCCCAGCATTTT; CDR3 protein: CASRNNLGRNQPQHF
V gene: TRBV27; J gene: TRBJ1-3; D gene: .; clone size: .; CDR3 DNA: TGTGCCAGCAGTGCCTCTATGGACTCAAACACCATATATTTT; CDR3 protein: CASSASMDSNTIYF
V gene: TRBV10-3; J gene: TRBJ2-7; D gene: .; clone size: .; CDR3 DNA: TGTGCCATCGGTGCGGGGCTGACATACGAGCAGTACTTC; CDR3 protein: CAIGAGLTYEQYF
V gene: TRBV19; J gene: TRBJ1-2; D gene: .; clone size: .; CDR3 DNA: TGTGCCAGTAGAATACAGGGAGGCTATGGCTACACCTTC; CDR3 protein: CASRIQGGYGYTF
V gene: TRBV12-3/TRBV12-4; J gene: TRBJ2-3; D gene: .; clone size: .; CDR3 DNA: TGTGCCAGCAGTTTACTGGCAGATACGCAGTATTTT; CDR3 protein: CASSLLADTQYF
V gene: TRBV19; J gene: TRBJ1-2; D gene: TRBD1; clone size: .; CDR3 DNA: TGTGCCAGTAGCCGGGGGACAGGGGTGTATGGCTACACCTTC; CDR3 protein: CASSRGTGVYGYTF
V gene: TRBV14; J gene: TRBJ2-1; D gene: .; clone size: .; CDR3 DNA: TGTGCCAGCAGCTCTCCCGGGACAACTAGCTACAATGAGCAGTTCTTC; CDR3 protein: CASSSPGTTSYNEQFF
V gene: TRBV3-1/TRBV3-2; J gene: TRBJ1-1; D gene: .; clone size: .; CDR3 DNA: TGTGCCAGCAGCCAAGGGCCCCAAGGGGGGAACACTGAAGCTTTCTTT; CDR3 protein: CASSQGPQGGNTEAFF
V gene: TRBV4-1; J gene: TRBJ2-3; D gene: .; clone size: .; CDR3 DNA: TGCGCCAGCAGCCAAGAAAGGGTAGGAGATACGCAGTATTTT; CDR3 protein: CASSQERVGDTQYF
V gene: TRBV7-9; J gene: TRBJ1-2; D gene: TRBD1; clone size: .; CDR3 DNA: TGTGCCAGCATCGGACCTACAGGGGACTATGGCTACACCTTC; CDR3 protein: CASIGPTGDYGYTF
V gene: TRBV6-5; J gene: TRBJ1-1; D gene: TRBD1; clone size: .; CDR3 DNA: TGTGCCAGCAGTACTGTTGGACAGGGGACTGAAGCTTTCTTT; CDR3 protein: CASSTVGQGTEAFF
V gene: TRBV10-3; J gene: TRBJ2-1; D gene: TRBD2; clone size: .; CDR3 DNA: TGTGCCATCAGTGTCGGACTAGCGGGAACGGATGAGCAGTTCTTC; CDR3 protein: CAISVGLAGTDEQFF
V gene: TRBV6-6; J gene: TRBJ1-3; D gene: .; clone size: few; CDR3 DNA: TGTGCCAGCAGTTACTCGAGAAGGGAAGGAGGAAACACCATATATTTT; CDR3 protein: CASSYSRREGGNTIYF
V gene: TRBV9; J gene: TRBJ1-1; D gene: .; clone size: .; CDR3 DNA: TGTGCCAGCAGCGTACCCCCCTGGGAAGGGGGAACTGAAGCTTTCTTT; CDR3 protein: CASSVPPWEGGTEAFF
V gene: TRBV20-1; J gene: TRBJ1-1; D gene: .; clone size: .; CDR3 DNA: TGCAGTGCTAGTTATCAGGACACTGAAGCTTTCTTT; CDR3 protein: CSASYQDTEAFF
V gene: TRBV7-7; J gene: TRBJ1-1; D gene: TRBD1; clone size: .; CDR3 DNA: TGTGCTAGCAGCTTAGGGGGCAGGACACAAACTGAAGCTTTCTTT; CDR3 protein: CASSLGGRTQTEAFF
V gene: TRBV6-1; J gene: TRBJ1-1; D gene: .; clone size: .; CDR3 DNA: TGTGCCAGCAGTGAGACCATTGGGAATGAAGCTTTCTTT; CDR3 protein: CASSETIGNEAFF
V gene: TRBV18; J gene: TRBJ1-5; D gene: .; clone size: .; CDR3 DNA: TGTGCCAGCTCGCCCGGGGGTCCCCAGCATTTT; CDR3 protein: CASSPGGPQHF
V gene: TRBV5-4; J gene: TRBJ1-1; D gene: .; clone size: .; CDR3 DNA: TGTGCCAGCAGCTTCCAGACGGGAGGGGACACTGAAGCTTTCTTT; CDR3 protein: CASSFQTGGDTEAFF
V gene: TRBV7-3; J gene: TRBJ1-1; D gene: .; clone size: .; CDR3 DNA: TGTGCCAGCAGCTTTGGCGGGGCAAACGGGGAAGCTTTCTTT; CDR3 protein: CASSFGGANGEAFF
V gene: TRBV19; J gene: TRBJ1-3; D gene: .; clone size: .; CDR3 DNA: TGTGCCAGTAGTATGCCCCTTGACAGGTGGTTTGGAAACACCATATATTTT; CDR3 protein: CASSMPLDRWFGNTIYF
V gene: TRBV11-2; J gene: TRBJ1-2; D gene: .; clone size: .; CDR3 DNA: TGTGCCAGCAGCTTAGGTCCAGGGCCCTATGGCTACACCTTC; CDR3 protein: CASSLGPGPYGYTF
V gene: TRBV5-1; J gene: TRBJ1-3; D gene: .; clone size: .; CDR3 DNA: TGCGCCAGCAGCCTTTCGGGAGTCTCTGGAAACACCATATATTTT; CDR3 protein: CASSLSGVSGNTIYF
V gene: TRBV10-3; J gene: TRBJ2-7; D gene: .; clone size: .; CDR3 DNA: TGTGCCATCAGTGATTTAGGTCAGGCTAACTACGAGCAGTACTTC; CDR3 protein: CAISDLGQANYEQYF
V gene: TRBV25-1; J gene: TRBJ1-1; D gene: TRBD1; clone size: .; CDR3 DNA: TGTGCCAGCAGTGACCGGGGACAGGGGAGATCTGAAGCTTTCTTT; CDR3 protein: CASSDRGQGRSEAFF
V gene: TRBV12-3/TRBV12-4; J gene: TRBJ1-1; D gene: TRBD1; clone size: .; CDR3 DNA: TGTGCCAGCAGTCGCCGGGACAGTGAAGCTTTCTTT; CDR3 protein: CASSRRDSEAFF
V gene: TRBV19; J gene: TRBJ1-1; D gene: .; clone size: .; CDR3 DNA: TGTGCCAGTAGTCCCGGGGCCTTAGGTGAAGCTTTCTTT; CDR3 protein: CASSPGALGEAFF
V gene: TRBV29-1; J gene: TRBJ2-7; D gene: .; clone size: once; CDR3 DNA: TGCAGCGTTGCCGGGGGGCCGAGGGGCGAGCAGTACTTC; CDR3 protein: CSVAGGPRGEQYF
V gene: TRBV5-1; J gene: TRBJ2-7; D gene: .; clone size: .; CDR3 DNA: TGCGCCAGCAGTGGGGGGCTCTACGAGCAGTACTTC; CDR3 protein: CASSGGLYEQYF
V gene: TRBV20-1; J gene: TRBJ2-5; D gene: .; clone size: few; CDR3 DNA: TGCAGTGCTAGTGTTGGAGAGACCCAGTACTTC; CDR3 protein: CSASVGETQYF
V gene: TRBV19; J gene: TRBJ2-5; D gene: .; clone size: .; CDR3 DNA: TGTGCCAGTAGTATAGGGTCCAGGGCGGAGGAGACCCAGTACTTC; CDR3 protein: CASSIGSRAEETQYF
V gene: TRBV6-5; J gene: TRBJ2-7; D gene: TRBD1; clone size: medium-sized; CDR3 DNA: TGTGCCAGCAGTTACACCCCGGACAGGGGAGTCTACGAGCAGTACTTC; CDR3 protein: CASSYTPDRGVYEQYF
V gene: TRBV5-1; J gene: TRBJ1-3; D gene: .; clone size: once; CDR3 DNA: TGCGCCAGCAGCCCAGGGGCGGGAGAAAACACCATATATTTT; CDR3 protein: CASSPGAGENTIYF
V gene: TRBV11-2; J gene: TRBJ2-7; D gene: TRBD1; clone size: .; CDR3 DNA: TGTGCCAGCACCATCGGGACAGGGATCTACGAGCAGTACTTC; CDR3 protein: CASTIGTGIYEQYF
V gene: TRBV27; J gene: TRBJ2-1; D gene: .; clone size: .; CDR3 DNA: TGTGCCAGCAGCGGTGGGTGGGCACACAATGAGCAGTTCTTC; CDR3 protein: CASSGGWAHNEQFF
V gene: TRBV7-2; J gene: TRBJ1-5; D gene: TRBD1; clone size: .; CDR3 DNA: TGTGCCAGCAGCCTGCCCGGACAGGGAAATCAGCCCCAGCATTTT; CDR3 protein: CASSLPGQGNQPQHF
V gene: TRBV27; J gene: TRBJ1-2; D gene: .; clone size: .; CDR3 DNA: TGTGCCAGCAGTCCCGCGACGGGTGGGTTAAGAGGCTACACCTTC; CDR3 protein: CASSPATGGLRGYTF
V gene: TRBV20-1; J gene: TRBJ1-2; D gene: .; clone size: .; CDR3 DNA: TGCAGTGCTAGTCGACACGAATATGGCTACACCTTC; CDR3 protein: CSASRHEYGYTF
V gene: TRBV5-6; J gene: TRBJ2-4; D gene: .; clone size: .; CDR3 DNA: TGTGCCAGCAGCTTGGCCTCAGGGGACTGGAACATTCAGTACTTC; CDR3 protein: CASSLASGDWNIQYF
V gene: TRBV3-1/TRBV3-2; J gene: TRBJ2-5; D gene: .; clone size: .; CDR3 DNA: TGTGCCAGCAGCCAACCTTCGCCGGGGTACCAAGAGACCCAGTACTTC; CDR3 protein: CASSQPSPGYQETQYF
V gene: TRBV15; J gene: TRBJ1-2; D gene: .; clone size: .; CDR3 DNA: TGTGCCACCAGCAGAGCCGGGGGAGATGGCTACACCTTC; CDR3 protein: CATSRAGGDGYTF
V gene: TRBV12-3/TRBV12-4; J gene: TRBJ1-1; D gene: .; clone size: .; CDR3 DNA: TGTGCCAGCAGTTTTTCGGCAGGGGAAGCTTTCTTT; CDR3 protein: CASSFSAGEAFF
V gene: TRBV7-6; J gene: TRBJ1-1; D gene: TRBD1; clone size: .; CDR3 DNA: TGTGCCAGCAGCTTTCTCCGGGACAGGGGAGGCACTGAAGCTTTCTTT; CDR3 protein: CASSFLRDRGGTEAFF
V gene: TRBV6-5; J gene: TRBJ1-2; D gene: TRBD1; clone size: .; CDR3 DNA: TGTGCCAGCACCAGACAGGGACGATATGGCTACACCTTC; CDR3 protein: CASTRQGRYGYTF
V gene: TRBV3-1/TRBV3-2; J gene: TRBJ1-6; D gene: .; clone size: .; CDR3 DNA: TGTGCCAGCAGCCAAGATCCAAATTCACCCCTCCACTTT; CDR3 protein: CASSQDPNSPLHF
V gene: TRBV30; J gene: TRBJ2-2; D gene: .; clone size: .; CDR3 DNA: TGTGCCTGGGGCCTTTCCGGGGAGCTGTTTTTT; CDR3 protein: CAWGLSGELFF
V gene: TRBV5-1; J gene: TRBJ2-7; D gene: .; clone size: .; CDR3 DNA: TGCGCCAGCAGCTGGAAATACGAGCAGTACTTC; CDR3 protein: CASSWKYEQYF
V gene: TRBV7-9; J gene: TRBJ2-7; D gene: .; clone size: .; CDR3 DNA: TGTGCCAGCAGCTTTGGGAGCTACGAGCAGTACTTC; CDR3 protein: CASSFGSYEQYF
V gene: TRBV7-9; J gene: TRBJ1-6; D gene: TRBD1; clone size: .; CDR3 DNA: TGTGCCACCCGTGGGGAAGGGGGCTTTCCGGGATCACCCCTCCACTTT; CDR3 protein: CATRGEGGFPGSPLHF
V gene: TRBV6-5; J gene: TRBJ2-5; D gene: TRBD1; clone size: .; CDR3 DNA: TGTGCCAGCAGACCCCTGACAGGGAGAGAGACCCAGTACTTC; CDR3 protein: CASRPLTGRETQYF